This T cell receptor beta chain emerged from a study of cytomegalovirus exposure and HLA in healthy donors. Study as a whole: The 120 validation repertoires, a later analysis reported, used the same platform as the approximately 730 repertoires from the first cohort.

Concerning this clone itself: Its antigen is not identified.

Method: immunoSEQ multiplex PCR; TCRdb's copy keeps in-frame clones and lacks some. Altogether more than 120,000 clones are present, around 87% being singletons, with the ten largest covering 8.5% to 9.5%. The CDR3 has 19 amino acids. The germline V gene encodes CDR1 SGHNT and CDR2 YYREEE (reference sequence). The germline V and J ends were trimmed by 4 bases and 0 bases, with 24 bases remaining between them. Broader study findings: It was reported that the classifier diagnosed cytomegalovirus status with high specificity and sensitivity in both the original and validation cohorts.

Sequenced material: PBMCs. This rearrangement joins TRBV5-4 to TRBJ2-3; D possibly corresponds to TRBD2 (6 bases). This TCR was sampled from a man aged 18 to 30 in good health and CMV-seropositive. The CDR3 loop reads CASSPTGDWGNDSTDTQYF. CDR3 coding DNA: TGTGCCAGCAGCCCCACGGGGGACTGGGGGAACGATAGCACAGATACGCAGTATTTT.